These 28 T cell receptor beta chains came from one sample sequenced in a study of blood T cell repertoires in COVID-19. This table comes from immunoSEQ multiplex PCR, and its TCRdb copy is limited to in-frame clones, with some not included. Of roughly 25,000 clones detected, about 89% appear once; the ten largest clones hold 9.7%. The sample consisted of peripheral blood. These receptors came from a man between 65 and 85 years old with acute or convalescent COVID-19.

The chain is built from TRBV6-6 and TRBJ1-5, with 7 bases aligning to TRBD1. The CDR3 runs 15 residues. CDR1 MNHNY and CDR2 SVGAGI come from the germline V gene (reference sequence). V was clipped by 5 bases and J by 3 bases; unmatched bases: 7. DNA for the CDR3: TGTGCCAGCAGTAGGGACAGCGGCTTCAATCAGCCCCAGCATTTT. Protein product: CASSRDSGFNQPQHF.

The V and J genes are TRBV7-9 and TRBJ1-1; TRBD1 aligns across 11 bases. Trimming at V came to 5 bases and at J to 3 bases, leaving 5 bases not matched to a gene. This CDR3 is 15 amino acids long. Germline loops: CDR1 SEHNR, CDR2 FQNEAQ (reference sequence). The CDR3 bases are TGTGCCAGCAGCGGTCGGACAGGGGGCTACACTGAAGCTTTCTTT. It translates to CASSGRTGGYTEAFF.

This chain joins TRBV11-1 and TRBJ2-1; 8 nucleotides line up with TRBD2. CDR1 SGHAT and CDR2 FQDESV come from the germline V gene (reference sequence). The CDR3 totals 13 residues. The V segment lost 6 bases and the J segment 2 bases; nucleotides outside the gene matches: 0. The DNA for the CDR3 is TGTGCCAGCAGGACTAGCGCCTACAATGAGCAGTTCTTC. It encodes CASRTSAYNEQFF.

The count of this clone is one. V is TRBV18 and J is TRBJ1-6, with D maybe TRBD1 (5 bases). Germline V CDR1 and CDR2: KGHSH, LQKENI. V was cut by 1 base and J by 5 bases, with 15 bases left in between. CDR3 size: 17 residues. CDR3 amino acids: CASSPLGLPRHNSPLHF. CDR3 bases: TGTGCCAGCTCACCACTGGGACTCCCGCGGCATAATTCACCCCTCCACTTT.

The chain links TRBV28 to TRBJ2-7, with 8 nucleotides matching TRBD1. V lost 6 bases to trimming and J lost 7 bases; unmatched junction nucleotides: 5. The CDR3 has 12 residues. The germline gives CDR1 MDHEN, CDR2 SYDVKM. CDR3 nucleotide sequence: TGTGCCAGCAGCCGGACAGGGCGGGAGCAGTACTTC. It encodes CASSRTGREQYF.

This chain links TRBV21-1 with TRBJ2-7; no DNA check was done on the table's D call, TRBD1. TRBV21-1 is noted as a pseudogene. The CDR3 length is 12 residues. CDR3 bases: TGTGCCAGCAGCAAACCATCCTACGAGCAGTACTTC. Amino acid sequence: CASSKPSYEQYF.

The chain is built from TRBV27 and TRBJ1-1; D is unresolved. CDR3 size: 14 residues. The V and J ends lost 5 bases and 2 bases respectively, with 12 bases between them. Germline V gene data show CDR1 as MNHEY and CDR2 as SMNVEV (reference sequence). The CDR3 is CASSPWTGNTEAFF. CDR3 nucleotides: TGTGCCAGCAGTCCTTGGACGGGAAACACTGAAGCTTTCTTT.

This clone was counted a single time. The chain has TRBV6-6 and TRBJ1-6; perhaps TRBD1 as D (6 bases). Germline V gene sequence: CDR1 MNHNY, CDR2 SVGAGI (reference sequence). Trimming took off 0 bases at V and 10 bases at J, with 13 bases between the two ends. The CDR3 runs to 15 residues. The CDR3 DNA reads TGTGCCAGCAGTTACTCGACCCATACAGGGTCACCCCTCCACTTT. Translated: CASSYSTHTGSPLHF.

The chain is built from TRBV5-1 and TRBJ2-3; the match to TRBD2 covers 13 bases. Germline CDR1 and CDR2: SGHRS and YFSETQ. CDR3 length: 16 amino acids. The V segment lost 4 bases and the J segment 2 bases; nucleotides outside the gene matches: 4. The CDR3 spells CASSPGLAGSTDTQYF. The CDR3 DNA is TGCGCCAGCAGCCCGGGACTAGCGGGATCCACAGATACGCAGTATTTT.

The chain combines TRBV27 with TRBJ2-7, with 8 bases matching TRBD2. The germline CDR1 and CDR2 sequences are MNHEY and SMNVEV (reference sequence). J gave up 2 bases and V 7 bases, and 10 bases lay outside the gene matches. The CDR3 sequence is 15 residues long. The CDR3 bases are TGTGCCAGCACCGCCCGCCGGGGGGGGGCCTACGAGCAGTACTTC. It is translated as CASTARRGGAYEQYF.

This sequence joins TRBV29-1 and TRBJ1-2; TRBD1 might be the D (5 bases). The CDR3 loop spans 14 amino acids. Germline V gene sequence: CDR1 SQVTM, CDR2 ANQGSEA. Trimming pared 3 bases from V and 8 bases from J, leaving 19 bases between. The CDR3 region has the DNA TGCAGCGTTGACCGAGGGACGGGACTGGAAGGCTACACCTTC. It specifies CSVDRGTGLEGYTF.

Written as DNA, the CDR3 is TGTGCCAGCAGCCAAGTAGAGGGAGAGACCCAGTACTTC. Translating it yields CASSQVEGETQYF. The rearrangement links TRBV4-2 to TRBJ2-5; weak D call: TRBD2 (5 bases). CDR1 is LGHNA, CDR2 YNFKEQ, per germline. V was clipped by 1 base and J by 4 bases, with 7 bases between them. The CDR3 sequence is 13 residues long.

V gene TRBV30 combines with J gene TRBJ1-5; D gene uncertain. Germline V gene data show CDR1 as GTSNPN and CDR2 as SVGIG (reference sequence). V was trimmed by 2 bases and J by 0 bases, leaving 8 bases between them. This CDR3 comprises 14 residues. The CDR3 region has the DNA TGTGCCTGGAGTCCGGGGTTTAGCAATCAGCCCCAGCATTTT. Protein product: CAWSPGFSNQPQHF.

The chain links TRBV6-5 to TRBJ2-1; tentative D call: TRBD1 (6 bases). Trimming cost V 6 bases and J 14 bases, with 20 bases left between them. The CDR3 runs 13 residues. The V gene's germline CDR1 is MNHEY and CDR2 SVGAGI. This CDR3 is CASRRNLRGLKFF. The CDR3 DNA is TGTGCCAGCAGGCGCAACCTCAGGGGTTTGAAGTTCTTC.

The CDR3 nucleotides are TGTGCCAGCAGCTCCCGACGGGCGGGGGCGATCGGTGAGCAGTTCTTC. Translation: CASSSRRAGAIGEQFF. The chain uses TRBV7-2 and TRBJ2-1; TRBD2 might be the D (7 bases). Germline CDR1 and CDR2: SGHTA and FQGNSA. The CDR3 loop spans 16 amino acids. Between the trimmed V and J ends, which lost 4 bases and 9 bases, there was a span of 22 bases.

The chain joins TRBV5-1 to TRBJ1-2; D is perhaps TRBD1 (5 bases). Germline CDR1 reads SGHRS; CDR2 reads YFSETQ. V gave up 4 bases and J gave up 0 bases, with 10 bases separating them. The CDR3 totals 14 residues. CDR3 amino acids: CASSLDRSNYGYTF. The DNA of the CDR3 is TGCGCCAGCAGCCTAGACAGATCTAACTATGGCTACACCTTC.

This chain connects TRBV10-3 to TRBJ2-5, with TRBD1 matching over 12 bases. The CDR3 extends over 15 amino acids. The V gene end was trimmed by 5 bases and the J gene end by 1 base; junction bases not matched to a gene: 2. Germline V gene sequence: CDR1 ENHRY, CDR2 SYGVKD. CDR3: CAISRDRGLQETQYF. The CDR3 DNA reads TGTGCCATCAGTCGGGACAGGGGGCTCCAAGAGACCCAGTACTTC.

This chain joins TRBV7-9 and TRBJ2-7, with a weak D call TRBD1 (5 bases). V lost 5 bases, J lost 3 bases, and 23 bases lay in between. This CDR3 has 17 residues. CDR1 and CDR2 (germline): SEHNR, FQNEAQ (reference sequence). The CDR3 coding sequence is TGTGCCAGCAGCCCCACGCCTCTGGGGCAGCCCTTCTACGAGCAGTACTTC. It yields the protein CASSPTPLGQPFYEQYF.

The rearrangement links TRBV2 to TRBJ1-5; D possibly corresponds to TRBD1 (5 bases). Germline V gene lookup returns CDR1 SNHLY and CDR2 FYNNEI. CDR3 size: 12 residues. The germline V and J ends were trimmed by 6 bases and 9 bases, with 12 bases remaining between them. This CDR3 reads CASSGGRGPQHF. Written as DNA, the CDR3 is TGTGCCAGCAGCGGGGGGAGAGGGCCCCAGCATTTT.

V gene TRBV10-3 combines with J gene TRBJ2-5; 9 bases are a match to TRBD2. V was pared by 5 bases and J by 5 bases, with 6 bases of the junction left unmatched. Germline V gives CDR1 ENHRY, CDR2 SYGVKD. The CDR3 consists of 14 residues. The CDR3 DNA is TGTGCCATCAGTTTGCGGGAGGGCGGGGAGACCCAGTACTTC. Translation gives CAISLREGGETQYF.

A few counts support this clone. The V call is TRBV27, the J call TRBJ1-1; D may be TRBD1 (5 bases). The CDR3 runs 13 residues. Germline V gene sequence: CDR1 MNHEY, CDR2 SMNVEV (reference sequence). The V end was cut by 6 bases, the J end by 5 bases, with 13 bases between. In DNA, the CDR3 is TGTGCCAGCAGCTATTTGGGGCGGACTGAAGCTTTCTTT. Translating it yields CASSYLGRTEAFF.

The rearrangement links TRBV6-1 to TRBJ1-2; D is ambiguous. There are 15 residues in the CDR3. V was pared by 1 base and J by 8 bases, with 17 bases between. Germline V gene sequence: CDR1 MNHNS, CDR2 SASEGT. The chain's CDR3 is CASSEVSALASGYTF. CDR3 nucleotides: TGTGCCAGCAGTGAAGTAAGCGCTCTAGCATCCGGCTACACCTTC.

The chain couples TRBV5-1 to TRBJ1-1; D not resolved. V lost 1 base, J lost 0 bases, and 7 bases lay in between. Germline CDR1 SGHRS, CDR2 YFSETQ. The CDR3 consists of 14 residues. CDR3 DNA: TGCGCCAGCAGCTTGAGTCAGTTGAACACTGAAGCTTTCTTT. This translates into CASSLSQLNTEAFF.

The chain is built from TRBV6-4 and TRBJ1-1, with D tentatively TRBD1 (5 bases). Per germline, CDR1 MRHNA and CDR2 SNTAGT. Trimming removed 4 bases at V and 3 bases at J, with 9 bases between. The CDR3 length is 13 residues. The CDR3, as DNA: TGTGCCAGCAGTGTCCTCAGGGACACTGAAGCTTTCTTT. Protein product: CASSVLRDTEAFF.

V gene TRBV28 combines with J gene TRBJ1-2; 7 positions agree with TRBD1. The CDR3 covers 14 residues. Germline CDR1 and CDR2: MDHEN and SYDVKM. The junction had 9 bases not matched to a gene; V was cut back by 7 bases and J by 4 bases. The DNA of the CDR3 is TGTGCCAGCACCTCGGACAGGTCCCCCTATGGCTACACCTTC. It yields the protein CASTSDRSPYGYTF.

The V call is TRBV7-8, the J call TRBJ1-1; 8 bases fit TRBD1. The trim removed 5 bases at V and 0 bases at J, leaving 14 bases unmatched. CDR3 length: 18 amino acids. CDR1 is SGHVS, CDR2 FQNEAQ, per germline. The CDR3 coding sequence is TGTGCCAGCAGCAGAAGTGGACAGGGACTGAACATGAACACTGAAGCTTTCTTT. Amino acids: CASSRSGQGLNMNTEAFF.

The V gene is TRBV25-1, the J gene TRBJ2-5; D not resolved. V was shortened by 6 bases and J by 3 bases, with 8 bases between the two germline ends. Looked up from germline, CDR1 is MGHDK and CDR2 is SYGVNS. This CDR3 region has 12 residues. The CDR3 loop reads CASRNAKETQYF. The CDR3 bases are TGTGCCAGCAGAAACGCTAAAGAGACCCAGTACTTC.

The chain carries TRBV5-1 and TRBJ1-4, with a weak D call TRBD1 (6 bases). Trimming shortened V by 1 base and J by 5 bases, and 15 bases separated the two germline ends. There are 16 residues in the CDR3. CDR1 is SGHRS, CDR2 YFSETQ, per germline. The CDR3 protein is CASSLSPDRQNEKLFF. The CDR3 bases are TGCGCCAGCAGCTTGTCCCCGGACAGACAAAATGAAAAACTGTTTTTT.